The sequence of this T cell receptor beta chain was determined in a study of CD8 T cells in Susac syndrome. V was pared by 7 bases and J by 4 bases, with 17 bases between. The CDR3 sequence is 14 residues long. Germline V CDR1 and CDR2: MNHNS, SASEGT. The authors reverse transcribed roughly 0.5 to 1 ug RNA with random hexamers. One entry per CDR3 protein results from TCRdb running MiXCR on the immunoSEQ multiplex PCR reads. The sample consists of about 430,000 distinct CDR3 sequences, around 85% of them appearing once. The chain uses TRBV6-1 and TRBJ2-7, with D perhaps matching TRBD1 or TRBD2 (7 bases each). This TCR came from a human donor with multiple sclerosis. Sequenced material: CD8+ T cells from PBMCs. DNA of the CDR3: TGTGCCAGCACCAAGCGGGACAGTTCGTACGAGCAGTACTTC. Encoded protein: CASTKRDSSYEQYF.